A selection of T cell receptor beta chains follows, all from one sample in a study of T cell responses to AZD1222 COVID-19 vaccine. Assay: immunoSEQ multiplex PCR; the TCRdb copy retains only in-frame clones and omits some. The sample contains around 100,000 clones, 65% to 85% of which appear only once. This specimen consisted of peripheral blood, obtained on day 0 of AZD1222 vaccination. The receptors here all came from an adult in good health. The CDR3 runs from the conserved cysteine through the conserved F or W. The D gene is left open where the match is weak. Where a row states a size, it is once, few, many or the class of an expanded clone; other rows omit it.

size	V	D	J	CDR3	DNA
.	TRBV2	TRBD1	TRBJ1-2	CASRGQGIIFGYTF	TGTGCCAGCAGAGGACAGGGGATAATATTTGGCTACACCTTC
.	TRBV28	.	TRBJ2-7	CASSFYLNEQYF	TGTGCCAGCAGTTTTTACCTTAACGAGCAGTACTTC
.	TRBV20-1	TRBD2	TRBJ2-3	CSASLIISGEGGTDTQYF	TGCAGTGCTAGTCTCATCATTTCGGGGGAGGGCGGCACAGATACGCAGTATTTT
.	TRBV6-4	.	TRBJ2-1	CASSDKAALSSEQFF	TGTGCCAGCAGTGACAAGGCGGCCCTTAGCTCTGAGCAGTTCTTC
.	TRBV6-5	TRBD2	TRBJ2-2	CASISGGTAGELFF	TGTGCCAGCATTTCGGGAGGGACGGCCGGGGAGCTGTTTTTT
.	TRBV10-3	.	TRBJ2-3	CAISESHGTDTQYF	TGTGCCATCAGTGAGAGCCACGGCACAGATACGCAGTATTTT
.	TRBV5-8	TRBD1	TRBJ1-5	CASSLGGTGSPNQPQHF	TGTGCCAGCAGCTTGGGCGGGACAGGGTCCCCTAATCAGCCCCAGCATTTT
.	TRBV5-1	.	TRBJ2-1	CASSLVPDGEQFF	TGCGCCAGCAGCTTGGTCCCGGACGGTGAGCAGTTCTTC
once	TRBV11-2	TRBD2	TRBJ2-1	CASSFSSGRGVDNEQFF	TGTGCCAGCAGCTTTTCCAGCGGGAGGGGGGTGGACAATGAGCAGTTCTTC
.	TRBV18	.	TRBJ2-7	CASSPGWQGTREQYF	TGTGCCAGCTCACCAGGATGGCAGGGAACTCGGGAGCAGTACTTC
many	TRBV5-6	.	TRBJ2-1	CASSLRLGEQFF	TGTGCCAGCAGCTTGCGGCTTGGTGAGCAGTTCTTC
few	TRBV5-8	.	TRBJ1-5	CASSWPRSDRQPQHF	TGTGCCAGCAGCTGGCCCCGCAGCGACAGACAGCCCCAGCATTTT
.	TRBV6-5	TRBD1	TRBJ1-2	CASRGTGGNYGYTF	TGTGCCAGCAGGGGGACAGGGGGAAACTATGGCTACACCTTC
.	TRBV7-2	.	TRBJ2-7	CASSLAHGGGYEQYF	TGTGCCAGCAGCTTAGCTCACGGGGGTGGCTACGAGCAGTACTTC
few	TRBV24-1	TRBD2	TRBJ2-7	CATSDYASGGSGEQYF	TGTGCCACCAGTGATTATGCTAGCGGAGGAAGTGGCGAGCAGTACTTC
.	TRBV10-3	TRBD1	TRBJ1-1	CAITTGQGLRTEAFF	TGTGCCATCACTACGGGACAGGGGTTGAGGACTGAAGCTTTCTTT
.	TRBV19	TRBD1	TRBJ2-5	CASRQGALQETQYF	TGTGCCAGTCGACAGGGGGCTTTGCAAGAGACCCAGTACTTC
.	TRBV11-3	TRBD2	TRBJ2-7	CASSLGLAGAEQYF	TGTGCCAGCAGCTTGGGGCTAGCGGGAGCCGAGCAGTACTTC
.	TRBV15	TRBD1	TRBJ2-5	CATSRQGAGETQYF	TGTGCCACCAGCAGACAGGGGGCGGGGGAGACCCAGTACTTC
.	TRBV7-2	.	TRBJ1-2	CASSQDGQGYYGYTF	TGTGCCAGCTCCCAAGACGGGCAGGGTTACTATGGCTACACCTTC
.	TRBV2	TRBD1	TRBJ1-2	CASKTDRGIGGYTF	TGTGCCAGCAAAACGGACAGGGGAATAGGTGGCTACACCTTC
few	TRBV21-1	.	TRBJ1-5	CASSTRQEYSNQPQHF	TGTGCCAGCAGCACCAGACAGGAGTATAGCAATCAGCCCCAGCATTTT
.	TRBV9	.	TRBJ2-7	CASSVRGSSDEQYF	TGTGCCAGCAGCGTAAGGGGAAGTAGCGACGAGCAGTACTTC
.	TRBV27	.	TRBJ1-2	CASGKRGRSGYTF	TGTGCCAGCGGGAAGCGAGGGAGGTCGGGCTACACCTTC
few	TRBV19	.	TRBJ1-1	CASSWEGLNTEAFF	TGTGCCAGCTCGTGGGAGGGCCTGAACACTGAAGCTTTCTTT
.	TRBV3-1/TRBV3-2	.	TRBJ2-5	CASSIGTSETQYF	TGTGCCAGCAGCATCGGGACTTCGGAGACCCAGTACTTC
.	TRBV2	.	TRBJ1-1	CASSEYGYTEAFF	TGTGCCAGCAGTGAATACGGGTATACTGAAGCTTTCTTT
.	TRBV19	.	TRBJ2-5	CASSTMGKETQYF	TGTGCCAGTAGTACAATGGGTAAAGAGACCCAGTACTTC
.	TRBV4-3	TRBD1	TRBJ2-7	CASSQERQGVLTGLYEQYF	TGCGCCAGCAGCCAAGAGCGTCAGGGGGTGCTTACAGGGCTCTACGAGCAGTACTTC
.	TRBV3-1/TRBV3-2	TRBD1	TRBJ1-2	CASSHEGGAGYTF	TGTGCCAGCAGCCACGAAGGGGGCGCGGGCTACACCTTC
.	TRBV4-1	.	TRBJ2-6	CASSHGRLLGANVLTF	TGCGCCAGCAGCCACGGACGGCTCTTGGGGGCCAACGTCCTGACTTTC
.	TRBV9	.	TRBJ1-5	CASSRDFNQPQHF	TGTGCCAGCAGCAGGGATTTCAATCAGCCCCAGCATTTT
.	TRBV5-5	.	TRBJ2-3	CASSEQGADTQYF	TGTGCCAGCAGCGAACAGGGCGCAGATACGCAGTATTTT
.	TRBV2	.	TRBJ1-5	CASSREGGRPQHF	TGTGCCAGCAGTCGGGAAGGGGGTAGGCCCCAGCATTTT
few	TRBV3-1/TRBV3-2	.	TRBJ1-1	CASTPIVGGKNTEAFF	TGTGCCAGCACCCCTATCGTTGGGGGGAAAAACACTGAAGCTTTCTTT
.	TRBV6-5	TRBD2	TRBJ2-5	CASNPAGGQETQYF	TGTGCCAGCAATCCAGCCGGGGGGCAAGAGACCCAGTACTTC
.	TRBV6-2/TRBV6-3	TRBD2	TRBJ2-1	CASSYPGLAGKNEQFF	TGTGCCAGCAGTTACCCGGGACTAGCGGGAAAGAATGAGCAGTTCTTC
few	TRBV3-1/TRBV3-2	.	TRBJ2-5	CASSQGGAGAQETQYF	TGTGCCAGCAGCCAAGGGGGGGCGGGGGCCCAAGAGACCCAGTACTTC
.	TRBV28	.	TRBJ1-1	CASIRTPNTEAFF	TGTGCCAGCATCAGGACACCCAACACTGAAGCTTTCTTT
.	TRBV28	.	TRBJ1-3	CASSLPERFSGNTIYF	TGTGCCAGCAGTCTTCCGGAGCGATTCTCTGGAAACACCATATATTTT
.	TRBV28	.	TRBJ2-7	CASTGSGYEQYF	TGTGCCAGCACCGGGAGTGGGTACGAGCAGTACTTC
many	TRBV6-1	.	TRBJ1-5	CASSELAHQPQHF	TGTGCCAGCAGTGAACTCGCCCACCAGCCCCAGCATTTT
.	TRBV30	TRBD1	TRBJ2-7	CAWSRTGGLYEQYF	TGTGCCTGGAGTAGGACAGGGGGCCTCTACGAGCAGTACTTC
.	TRBV12-3/TRBV12-4	.	TRBJ1-1	CATGRELNTEAFF	TGTGCCACCGGCAGGGAGCTGAACACTGAAGCTTTCTTT
.	TRBV16	.	TRBJ1-3	CASSSSSISGNTIYF	TGTGCCAGCAGCTCCAGTAGCATATCTGGAAACACCATATATTTT
.	TRBV7-9	.	TRBJ1-2	CASSLTGGNYGYTF	TGTGCCAGCAGCTTAACAGGAGGGAACTATGGCTACACCTTC
.	TRBV11-2	.	TRBJ1-4	CASSRLATNEKLFF	TGTGCCAGCAGCCGACTTGCAACTAATGAAAAACTGTTTTTT
few	TRBV27	.	TRBJ2-7	CASSLLSGSYEQYF	TGTGCCAGCAGTTTATTGTCGGGCTCCTACGAGCAGTACTTC
few	TRBV2	TRBD1	TRBJ2-2	CASTSADRGLAGELFF	TGTGCCAGCACCTCTGCGGACAGGGGGTTGGCCGGGGAGCTGTTTTTT
.	TRBV9	.	TRBJ2-1	CASSVVLASEQFF	TGTGCCAGCAGCGTAGTGCTAGCATCTGAGCAGTTCTTC
.	TRBV7-9	.	TRBJ1-1	CASSFRGNTEAFF	TGTGCCAGCAGCTTCAGGGGGAACACTGAAGCTTTCTTT
once	TRBV5-4	.	TRBJ2-2	CASSPQGSGELFF	TGTGCCAGCAGCCCGCAGGGTAGCGGGGAGCTGTTTTTT
.	TRBV14	TRBD1	TRBJ2-2	CASSNRDRGRGELFF	TGTGCCAGCAGCAACCGGGACAGGGGGCGTGGGGAGCTGTTTTTT
.	TRBV7-6	.	TRBJ2-1	CASSLFISADNEQFF	TGTGCCAGCAGCTTATTTATTAGCGCCGACAATGAGCAGTTCTTC